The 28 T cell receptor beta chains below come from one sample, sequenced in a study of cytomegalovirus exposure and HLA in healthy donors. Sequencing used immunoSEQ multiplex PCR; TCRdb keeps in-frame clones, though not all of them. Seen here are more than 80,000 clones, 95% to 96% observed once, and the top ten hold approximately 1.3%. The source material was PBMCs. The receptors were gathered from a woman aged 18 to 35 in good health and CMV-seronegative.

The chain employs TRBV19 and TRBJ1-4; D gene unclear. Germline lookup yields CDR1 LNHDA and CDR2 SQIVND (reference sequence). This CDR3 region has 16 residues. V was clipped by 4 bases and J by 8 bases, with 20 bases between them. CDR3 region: CASSTALGYRNEKLFF. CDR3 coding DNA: TGTGCCAGTAGTACCGCCTTGGGCTACCGGAACGAAAAACTGTTTTTT.

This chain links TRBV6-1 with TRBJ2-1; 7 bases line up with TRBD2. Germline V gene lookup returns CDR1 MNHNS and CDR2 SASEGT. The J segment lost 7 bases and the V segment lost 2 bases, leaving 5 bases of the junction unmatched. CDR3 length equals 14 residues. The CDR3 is CASSERPGGNEQFF. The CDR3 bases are TGTGCCAGCAGTGAACGCCCCGGGGGGAATGAGCAGTTCTTC.

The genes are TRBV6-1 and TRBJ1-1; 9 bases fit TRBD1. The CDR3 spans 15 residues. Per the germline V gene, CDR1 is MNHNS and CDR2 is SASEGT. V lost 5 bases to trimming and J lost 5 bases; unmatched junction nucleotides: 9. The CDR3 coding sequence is TGTGCCAGCAGTCCAGAGACAGGGGGGCCAACTGAAGCTTTCTTT. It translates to CASSPETGGPTEAFF.

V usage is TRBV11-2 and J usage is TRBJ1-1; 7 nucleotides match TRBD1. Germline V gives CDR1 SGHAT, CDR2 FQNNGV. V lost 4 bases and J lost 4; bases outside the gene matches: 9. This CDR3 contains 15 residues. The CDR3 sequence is CASSSNDRVGTEAFF. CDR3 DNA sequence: TGTGCCAGCAGCTCTAACGACAGGGTGGGCACTGAAGCTTTCTTT.

CDR3 protein: CASTEEARSTDTQYF. In DNA form, the CDR3 reads TGTGCCAGCACCGAGGAGGCACGGAGCACAGATACGCAGTATTTT. The V call is TRBV6-1, the J call TRBJ2-3; a possible D gene is TRBD2 (5 bases). Germline V gives CDR1 MNHNS, CDR2 SASEGT. V was shortened by 7 bases and J by 0 bases, with 14 bases between the two germline ends. The CDR3 has 15 residues.

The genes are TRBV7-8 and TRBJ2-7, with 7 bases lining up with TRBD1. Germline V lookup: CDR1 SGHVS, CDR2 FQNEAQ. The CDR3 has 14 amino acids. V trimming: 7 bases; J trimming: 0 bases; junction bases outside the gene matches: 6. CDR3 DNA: TGTGCCAGCATCACTGACAGGGACTCCTACGAGCAGTACTTC. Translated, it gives CASITDRDSYEQYF.

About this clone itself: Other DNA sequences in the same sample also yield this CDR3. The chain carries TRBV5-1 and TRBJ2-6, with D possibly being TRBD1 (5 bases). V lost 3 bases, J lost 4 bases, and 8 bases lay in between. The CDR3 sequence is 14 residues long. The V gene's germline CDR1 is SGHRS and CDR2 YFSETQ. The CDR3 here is CASSSGSGANVLTF. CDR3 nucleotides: TGCGCCAGCAGCTCAGGGTCAGGGGCCAACGTCCTGACTTTC.

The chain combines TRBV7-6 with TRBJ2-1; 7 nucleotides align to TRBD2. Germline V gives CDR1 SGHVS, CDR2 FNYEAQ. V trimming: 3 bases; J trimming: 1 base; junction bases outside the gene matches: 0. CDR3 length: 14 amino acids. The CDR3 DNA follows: TGTGCCAGCAGCTTTAGCGGGTCCTACAATGAGCAGTTCTTC. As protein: CASSFSGSYNEQFF.

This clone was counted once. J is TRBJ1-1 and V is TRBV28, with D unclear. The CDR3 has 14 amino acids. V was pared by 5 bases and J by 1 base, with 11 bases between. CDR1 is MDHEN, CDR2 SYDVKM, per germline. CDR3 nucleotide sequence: TGTGCCAGCAGTCCGGCGCGGGGGAACACTGAAGCTTTCTTT. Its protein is CASSPARGNTEAFF.

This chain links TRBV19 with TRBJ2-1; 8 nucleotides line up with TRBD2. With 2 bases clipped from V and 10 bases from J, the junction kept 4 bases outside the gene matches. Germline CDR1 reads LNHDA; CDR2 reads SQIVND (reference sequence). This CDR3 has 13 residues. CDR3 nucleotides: TGTGCCAGTAGTATACGGGAGGGGTGGGAGCAGTTCTTC. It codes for CASSIREGWEQFF.

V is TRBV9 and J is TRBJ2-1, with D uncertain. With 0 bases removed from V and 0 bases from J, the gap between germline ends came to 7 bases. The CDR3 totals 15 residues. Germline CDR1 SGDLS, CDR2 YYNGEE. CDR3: CASSVDSFSYNEQFF. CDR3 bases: TGTGCCAGCAGCGTAGACAGCTTCTCCTACAATGAGCAGTTCTTC.

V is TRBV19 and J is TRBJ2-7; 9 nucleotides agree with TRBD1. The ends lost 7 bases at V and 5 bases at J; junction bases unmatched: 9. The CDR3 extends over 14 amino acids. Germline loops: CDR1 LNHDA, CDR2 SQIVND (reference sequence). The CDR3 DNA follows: TGTGCCAGTACCCCTGGGACAGGGCGCGACGAGCAGTACTTC. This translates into CASTPGTGRDEQYF.

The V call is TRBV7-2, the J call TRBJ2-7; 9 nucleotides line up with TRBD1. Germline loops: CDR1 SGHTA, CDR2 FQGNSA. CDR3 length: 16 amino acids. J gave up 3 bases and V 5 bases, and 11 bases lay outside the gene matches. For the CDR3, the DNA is TGTGCCAGCAGCGTGCTGACAGGGGGTTCCCTCTACGAGCAGTACTTC. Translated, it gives CASSVLTGGSLYEQYF.

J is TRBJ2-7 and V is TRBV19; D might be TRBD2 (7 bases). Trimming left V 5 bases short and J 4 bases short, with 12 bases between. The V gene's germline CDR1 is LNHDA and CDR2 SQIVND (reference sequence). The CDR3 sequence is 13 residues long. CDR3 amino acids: CASSWRGGYEQYF. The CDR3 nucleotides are TGTGCCAGTAGTTGGAGGGGGGGATACGAGCAGTACTTC. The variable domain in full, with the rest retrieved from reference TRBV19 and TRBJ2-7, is DGGITQSPKYLFRKEGQNVTLSCEQNLNHDAMYWYRQDPGQGLRLIYYSQIVNDFQKGDIAEGYSVSREKKESFPLTVTSAQKNPTAFYLCASSWRGGYEQYFGPGTRLTVT.

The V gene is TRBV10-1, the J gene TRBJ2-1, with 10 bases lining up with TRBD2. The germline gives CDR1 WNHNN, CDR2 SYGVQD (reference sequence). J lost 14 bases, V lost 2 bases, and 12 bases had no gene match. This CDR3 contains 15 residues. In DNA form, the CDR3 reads TGCGCCAGCAGTGAGGGCTTAGCTAGCGGGAGAAAGGAGTTCTTC. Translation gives CASSEGLASGRKEFF.

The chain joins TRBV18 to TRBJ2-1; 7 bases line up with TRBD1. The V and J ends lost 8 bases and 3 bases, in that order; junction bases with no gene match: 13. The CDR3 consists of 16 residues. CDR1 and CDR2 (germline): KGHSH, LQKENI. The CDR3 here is CASASDRTTSYNEQFF. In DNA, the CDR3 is TGTGCCAGCGCGTCGGACAGGACCACAAGCTACAATGAGCAGTTCTTC.

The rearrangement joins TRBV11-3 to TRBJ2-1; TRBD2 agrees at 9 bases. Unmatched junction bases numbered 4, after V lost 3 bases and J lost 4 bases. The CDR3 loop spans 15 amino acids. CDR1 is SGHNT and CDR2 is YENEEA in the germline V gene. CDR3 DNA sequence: TGTGCCAGCAGCTTTAGCGGGGGACCATACAATGAGCAGTTCTTC. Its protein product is CASSFSGGPYNEQFF. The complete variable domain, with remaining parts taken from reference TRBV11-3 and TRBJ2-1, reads EAGVVQSPRYKIIEKKQPVAFWCNPISGHNTLYWYLQNLGQGPELLIRYENEEAVDDSQLPKDRFSAERLKGVDSTLKIQPAELGDSAVYLCASSFSGGPYNEQFFGPGTRLTVL.

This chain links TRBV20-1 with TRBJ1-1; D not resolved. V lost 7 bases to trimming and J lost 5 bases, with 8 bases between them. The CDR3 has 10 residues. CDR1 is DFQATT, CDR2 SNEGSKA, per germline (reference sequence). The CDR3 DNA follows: TGCAGTGTCCTCAGGACTGAAGCTTTCTTT. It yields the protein CSVLRTEAFF.

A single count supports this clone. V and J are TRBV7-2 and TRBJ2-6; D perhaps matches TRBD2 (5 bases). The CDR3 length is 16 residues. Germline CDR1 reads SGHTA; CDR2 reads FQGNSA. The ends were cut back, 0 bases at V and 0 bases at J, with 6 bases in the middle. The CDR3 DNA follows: TGTGCCAGCAGCTTAGCGGGGAGCTCTGGGGCCAACGTCCTGACTTTC. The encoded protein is CASSLAGSSGANVLTF.

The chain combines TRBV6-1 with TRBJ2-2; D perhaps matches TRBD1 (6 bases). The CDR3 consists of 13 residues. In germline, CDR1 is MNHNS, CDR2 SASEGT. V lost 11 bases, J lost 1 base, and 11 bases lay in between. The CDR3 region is CAVRDKNTGELFF. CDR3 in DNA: TGTGCCGTCCGGGACAAGAACACCGGGGAGCTGTTTTTT.

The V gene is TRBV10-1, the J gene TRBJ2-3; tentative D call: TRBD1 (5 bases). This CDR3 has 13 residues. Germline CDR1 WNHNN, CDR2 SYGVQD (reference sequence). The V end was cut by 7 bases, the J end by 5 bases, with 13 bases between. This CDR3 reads CASTSTGEDTQYF. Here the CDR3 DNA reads TGCGCCAGCACCTCCACAGGAGAAGATACGCAGTATTTT.

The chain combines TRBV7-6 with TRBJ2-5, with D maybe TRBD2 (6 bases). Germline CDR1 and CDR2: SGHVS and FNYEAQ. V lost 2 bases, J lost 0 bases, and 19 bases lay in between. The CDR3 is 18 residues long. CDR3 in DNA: TGTGCCAGCAGCTTAATGCCCCCGATGCGGGGATACCAAGAGACCCAGTACTTC. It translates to CASSLMPPMRGYQETQYF.

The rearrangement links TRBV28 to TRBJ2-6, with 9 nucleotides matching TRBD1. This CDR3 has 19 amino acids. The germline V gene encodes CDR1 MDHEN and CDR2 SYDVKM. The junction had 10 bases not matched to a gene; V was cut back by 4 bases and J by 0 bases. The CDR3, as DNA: TGTGCCAGCAGTTCCGGGACAGGGTTCTTTCTCTCTGGGGCCAACGTCCTGACTTTC. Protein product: CASSSGTGFFLSGANVLTF.

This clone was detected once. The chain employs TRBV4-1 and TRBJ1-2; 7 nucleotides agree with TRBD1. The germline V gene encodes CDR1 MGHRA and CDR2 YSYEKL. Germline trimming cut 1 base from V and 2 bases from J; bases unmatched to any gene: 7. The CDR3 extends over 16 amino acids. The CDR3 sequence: CASSQARGLLNYGYTF. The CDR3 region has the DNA TGCGCCAGCAGCCAAGCGAGGGGGCTTCTGAACTATGGCTACACCTTC.

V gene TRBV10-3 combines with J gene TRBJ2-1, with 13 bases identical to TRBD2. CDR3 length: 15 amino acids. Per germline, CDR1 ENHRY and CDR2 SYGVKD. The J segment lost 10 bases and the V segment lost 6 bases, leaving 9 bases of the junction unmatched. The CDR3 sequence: CAIRPGLAGLGEQFF. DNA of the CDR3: TGTGCCATCAGGCCGGGACTAGCGGGGCTCGGGGAGCAGTTCTTC.

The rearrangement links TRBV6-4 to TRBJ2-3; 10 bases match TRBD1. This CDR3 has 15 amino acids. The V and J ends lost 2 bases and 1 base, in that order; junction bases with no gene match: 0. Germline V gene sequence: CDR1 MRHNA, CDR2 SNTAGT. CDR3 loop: CASSDGTGGTDTQYF. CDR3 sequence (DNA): TGTGCCAGCAGTGACGGGACAGGGGGCACAGATACGCAGTATTTT.

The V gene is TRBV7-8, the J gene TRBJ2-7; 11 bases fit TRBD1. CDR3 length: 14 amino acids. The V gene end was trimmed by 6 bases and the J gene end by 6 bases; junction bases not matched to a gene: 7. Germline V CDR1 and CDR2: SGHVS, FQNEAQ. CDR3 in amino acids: CASRGGTGGGEQYF. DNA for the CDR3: TGTGCCAGCAGGGGGGGGACAGGGGGAGGCGAGCAGTACTTC.

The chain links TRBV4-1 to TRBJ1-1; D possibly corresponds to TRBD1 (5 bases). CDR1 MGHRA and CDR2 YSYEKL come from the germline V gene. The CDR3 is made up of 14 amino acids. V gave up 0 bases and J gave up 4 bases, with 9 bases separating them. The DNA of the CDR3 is TGCGCCAGCAGCCAAGATCGGAGGGGCACTGAAGCTTTCTTT. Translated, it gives CASSQDRRGTEAFF.